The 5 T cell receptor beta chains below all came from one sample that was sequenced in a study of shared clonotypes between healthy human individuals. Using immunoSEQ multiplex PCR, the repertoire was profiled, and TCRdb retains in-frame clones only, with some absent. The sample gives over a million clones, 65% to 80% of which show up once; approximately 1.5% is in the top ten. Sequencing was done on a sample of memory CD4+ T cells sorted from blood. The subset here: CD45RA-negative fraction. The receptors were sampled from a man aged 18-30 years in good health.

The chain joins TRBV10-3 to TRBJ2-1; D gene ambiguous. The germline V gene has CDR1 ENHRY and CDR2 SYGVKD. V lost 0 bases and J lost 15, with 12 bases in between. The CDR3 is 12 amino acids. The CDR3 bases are TGTGCCATCAGTGAGTCCGTCCTTCGTCTGTTCTTC. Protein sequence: CAISESVLRLFF.

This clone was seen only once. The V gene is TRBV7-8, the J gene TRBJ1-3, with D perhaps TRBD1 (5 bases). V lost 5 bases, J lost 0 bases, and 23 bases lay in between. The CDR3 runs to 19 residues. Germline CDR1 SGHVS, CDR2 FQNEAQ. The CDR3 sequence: CASSLYESTDFSSGNTIYF. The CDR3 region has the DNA TGTGCCAGCAGCCTGTATGAATCGACAGATTTTAGCTCTGGAAACACCATATATTTT.

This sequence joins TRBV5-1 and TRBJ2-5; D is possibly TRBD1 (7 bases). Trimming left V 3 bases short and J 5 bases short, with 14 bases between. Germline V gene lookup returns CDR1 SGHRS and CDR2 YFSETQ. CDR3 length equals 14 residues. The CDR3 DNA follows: TGCGCCAGCAGCTACGGAGGGGGCAGTGAGACCCAGTACTTC. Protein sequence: CASSYGGGSETQYF.

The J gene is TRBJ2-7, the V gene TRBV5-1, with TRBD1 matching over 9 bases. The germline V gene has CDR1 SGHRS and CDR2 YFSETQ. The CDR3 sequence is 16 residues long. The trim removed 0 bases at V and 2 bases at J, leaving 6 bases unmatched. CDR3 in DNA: TGCGCCAGCAGCTTGGCCCCGGGACAGGGTGCCTACGAGCAGTACTTC. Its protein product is CASSLAPGQGAYEQYF.

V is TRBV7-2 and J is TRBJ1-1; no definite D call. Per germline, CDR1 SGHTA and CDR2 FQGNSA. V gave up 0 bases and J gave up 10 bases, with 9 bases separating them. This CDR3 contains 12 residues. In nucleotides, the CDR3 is TGTGCCAGCAGCTTAGCGTTGGGTATAGCTTTCTTT. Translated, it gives CASSLALGIAFF.